This T cell receptor (beta chain) was sequenced during a study of blood T cell repertoires in COVID-19. About the research overall: The United States, Italy and Spain provided the acute and convalescent COVID-19 samples.

The authors' processing: Amplification of reference gene primers provided the estimated nucleated cell counts. Profiling relied on immunoSEQ multiplex PCR, and the TCRdb table lists in-frame clones only, not all of them. V, J and clone size are those of that table, while D and trimming were read from the DNA. The data hold nearly 95,000 clones, with 87% observed a single time. Germline V CDR1 and CDR2: SGHNT, YENEEA. V was pared by 10 bases and J by 5 bases, with 8 bases of the junction left unmatched. The CDR3 totals 14 residues. The sample taken for sequencing was peripheral blood. The rearrangement links TRBV11-3 to TRBJ2-1; TRBD1 aligns across 10 bases. The clonotype comes from a human donor with acute or convalescent COVID-19. The donor label of this sample is uncertain. CDR3 loop: CAIGHGTGDNEQFF. The CDR3 region has the DNA TGTGCCATCGGGCACGGGACAGGGGACAATGAGCAGTTCTTC.